The rows below give T cell receptor beta chains drawn from one sample of a study of metastatic and nonmetastatic thyroid tumors. TCRdb recomputed clones from the PCR reads via MiXCR. The data show some 83,000 clones, around 13% seen once. The sample comprised tumor tissue. These receptors were collected from a female donor with papillary thyroid cancer or a benign thyroid nodule (not recorded which). Some clones in this sample may be carry-over from other donors' samples. Each CDR3 is given with its conserved first and last residue. The order of the fields is CDR3 DNA, CDR3 protein, CDR3 length, clone size, J gene, V gene, D gene. A D gene is named only where the DNA matches it firmly. Size is omitted from some rows. Given values are once, few, many or a class for expanded clones.

CDR3 DNA: TGTGCCAGCAGCCTTCCCTCGGGCACAGATACGCAGTATTTT
CDR3 protein: CASSLPSGTDTQYF
CDR3 length: 14
clone size: many
J gene: TRBJ2-3
V gene: TRBV11-2
D gene: NA

CDR3 DNA: TGTGCCAGCAGCTTAGATCTGGGTTTGAGTTACGAGCAGTACTTC
CDR3 protein: CASSLDLGLSYEQYF
CDR3 length: 15
clone size: many
J gene: TRBJ2-7
V gene: TRBV11-3
D gene: NA

CDR3 DNA: TGCGCCAGCAGTGAGTCCGGGACAGCCGTCAATCAGCCCCAGCATTTT
CDR3 protein: CASSESGTAVNQPQHF
CDR3 length: 16
clone size: many
J gene: TRBJ1-5
V gene: TRBV10-2
D gene: TRBD1

CDR3 DNA: TGTGCCAGCAGTGAACGGGCGGGGAATCAGCCCCAGCATTTT
CDR3 protein: CASSERAGNQPQHF
CDR3 length: 14
clone size: many
J gene: TRBJ1-5
V gene: TRBV6-1
D gene: NA

CDR3 DNA: TGTGCCAGCAGCCAAGTTGAATCAGGGGGCTACACTGAAGCTTTCTTT
CDR3 protein: CASSQVESGGYTEAFF
CDR3 length: 16
clone size: NA
J gene: TRBJ1-1
V gene: TRBV14
D gene: TRBD1

CDR3 DNA: TGTGCCAGCAGCCCCGACAGGGGGCGGGATACTGAAGCTTTCTTT
CDR3 protein: CASSPDRGRDTEAFF
CDR3 length: 15
clone size: many
J gene: TRBJ1-1
V gene: TRBV7-3
D gene: TRBD1

CDR3 DNA: TGTGCCAGCAGCCCAGGGGGCGCAGGGGACACCATATATTTT
CDR3 protein: CASSPGGAGDTIYF
CDR3 length: 14
clone size: many
J gene: TRBJ1-3
V gene: TRBV11-2
D gene: TRBD1

CDR3 DNA: TGTGCCAGCAGCTTATCCAGGGGTTACGAGCAGTACTTC
CDR3 protein: CASSLSRGYEQYF
CDR3 length: 13
clone size: many
J gene: TRBJ2-7
V gene: TRBV11-3
D gene: NA

CDR3 DNA: TGCGCCAGCAGGGCAACCACCGGGGAGCTTTTTTTT
CDR3 protein: CASRATTGELFF
CDR3 length: 12
clone size: few
J gene: TRBJ2-2
V gene: TRBV10-2
D gene: NA

CDR3 DNA: TGTGCCTGTACAGCGGGGGCAAGCTCCTACAATGAGCAGTTCTTC
CDR3 protein: CACTAGASSYNEQFF
CDR3 length: 15
clone size: many
J gene: TRBJ2-1
V gene: TRBV30
D gene: TRBD2

CDR3 DNA: TGTGCCAGCAGTCCAGGGGGCGTGCGGGAGACCCAGTACTTC
CDR3 protein: CASSPGGVRETQYF
CDR3 length: 14
clone size: many
J gene: TRBJ2-5
V gene: TRBV28
D gene: TRBD1

CDR3 DNA: TGTGCCAGCAGTGAAGCGGGAGAGACCCAGTACTTC
CDR3 protein: CASSEAGETQYF
CDR3 length: 12
clone size: many
J gene: TRBJ2-5
V gene: TRBV6-1
D gene: NA

CDR3 DNA: TGTGCCAGGTCCCGGGACAGAGACCACCCTCGGGACTTC
CDR3 protein: CARSRDRDHPRDF
CDR3 length: 13
clone size: many
J gene: TRBJ2-7
V gene: TRBV2
D gene: TRBD1

CDR3 DNA: TGTGCCAAGGGCTATAGCTCCTACGAGCAGTACTTC
CDR3 protein: CAKGYSSYEQYF
CDR3 length: 12
clone size: many
J gene: TRBJ2-7
V gene: TRBV7-9
D gene: NA

CDR3 DNA: TGTGCCACCACCGAAAGGGGTGAGCAGTTCTTC
CDR3 protein: CATTERGEQFF
CDR3 length: 11
clone size: many
J gene: TRBJ2-1
V gene: TRBV6-1
D gene: NA

CDR3 DNA: TGTGCCAGCAGCACCCGACTAGAGGGCAATGAGCAGTTCTTC
CDR3 protein: CASSTRLEGNEQFF
CDR3 length: 14
clone size: few
J gene: TRBJ2-1
V gene: TRBV11-3
D gene: NA

CDR3 DNA: TGTGCCAGCAGCCAAGGGGCACATTCATACACTGAAGCTTTCTTT
CDR3 protein: CASSQGAHSYTEAFF
CDR3 length: 15
clone size: many
J gene: TRBJ1-1
V gene: TRBV3-1
D gene: NA

CDR3 DNA: TGTGCCAGCAGTGTAGGCCGGGACACTGGAAACACCATATATTTT
CDR3 protein: CASSVGRDTGNTIYF
CDR3 length: 15
clone size: few
J gene: TRBJ1-3
V gene: TRBV6-1
D gene: NA

CDR3 DNA: TGTGCCAGCAGACCCCTGACAGTTTCCGATTCACCCCTCCACTTT
CDR3 protein: CASRPLTVSDSPLHF
CDR3 length: 15
clone size: many
J gene: TRBJ1-6
V gene: TRBV28
D gene: NA

CDR3 DNA: TGTGCCAGCAGTTTGTCCCCCATTGCAGATACGCAGTATTTT
CDR3 protein: CASSLSPIADTQYF
CDR3 length: 14
clone size: many
J gene: TRBJ2-3
V gene: TRBV27
D gene: NA

CDR3 DNA: TGTGCCAGCAGCTCTTCCTCGGGGGTGGTTGAAGCTTTCTTT
CDR3 protein: CASSSSSGVVEAFF
CDR3 length: 14
clone size: many
J gene: TRBJ1-1
V gene: TRBV7-3
D gene: NA

CDR3 DNA: TGTGCCAGCAGTGAAGCGCTTCGGGGAAATCAGCCCCAGCATTTT
CDR3 protein: CASSEALRGNQPQHF
CDR3 length: 15
clone size: many
J gene: TRBJ1-5
V gene: TRBV2
D gene: NA

CDR3 DNA: TGCGCCAGCGCTAGGGGGCTGGACTATGGCTACACCTTC
CDR3 protein: CASARGLDYGYTF
CDR3 length: 13
clone size: many
J gene: TRBJ1-2
V gene: TRBV4-1
D gene: TRBD1

CDR3 DNA: TGTGCCAGCACCCCGCTGAGGGGCGCGGGCACCGGGGAGCTGTTTTTT
CDR3 protein: CASTPLRGAGTGELFF
CDR3 length: 16
clone size: few
J gene: TRBJ2-2
V gene: TRBV28
D gene: NA

CDR3 DNA: TGTGCCAGTAGCGAGCGGGAAACAGATACGCAGTATTTT
CDR3 protein: CASSERETDTQYF
CDR3 length: 13
clone size: many
J gene: TRBJ2-3
V gene: TRBV19
D gene: TRBD2

CDR3 DNA: TGCAGTGCTAGCCAGACAGGACAGTATCAGCCCCAGCATTTT
CDR3 protein: CSASQTGQYQPQHF
CDR3 length: 14
clone size: many
J gene: TRBJ1-5
V gene: TRBV20-1
D gene: NA

CDR3 DNA: TGCAGTGCTAGAGTCCGGCTAGCGGGAGGATCCTACGAGCAGTACTTC
CDR3 protein: CSARVRLAGGSYEQYF
CDR3 length: 16
clone size: many
J gene: TRBJ2-7
V gene: TRBV20-1
D gene: TRBD2

CDR3 DNA: TGTGCCAGCAGCTTATTCGGTTCGGGAGCTTTCTTT
CDR3 protein: CASSLFGSGAFF
CDR3 length: 12
clone size: many
J gene: TRBJ1-1
V gene: TRBV11-2
D gene: NA

CDR3 DNA: TGTGCCAGCAGCCTTTCTAGGTTCTACGAGCAGTACTTC
CDR3 protein: CASSLSRFYEQYF
CDR3 length: 13
clone size: many
J gene: TRBJ2-7
V gene: TRBV2
D gene: NA

CDR3 DNA: TGTGAAGCCAGGGACTACGAGCAGTACTTC
CDR3 protein: CEARDYEQYF
CDR3 length: 10
clone size: few
J gene: TRBJ2-7
V gene: TRBV6-5
D gene: NA

CDR3 DNA: TGCAGTGCTAGGGAATCCGGGCTAGCGGGAGGCCCATACAATGAGCAGTTCTTC
CDR3 protein: CSARESGLAGGPYNEQFF
CDR3 length: 18
clone size: many
J gene: TRBJ2-1
V gene: TRBV20-1
D gene: TRBD2

CDR3 DNA: TGCGCCAGCAGCCAAGGAGGACGCGAGACCCAGTACTTC
CDR3 protein: CASSQGGRETQYF
CDR3 length: 13
clone size: NA
J gene: TRBJ2-5
V gene: TRBV7-2
D gene: NA

CDR3 DNA: TGTGCCAGCAGCCTGCAGGGAAGCGGGATAAGGTACAATGAGCAGTTCTTC
CDR3 protein: CASSLQGSGIRYNEQFF
CDR3 length: 17
clone size: many
J gene: TRBJ2-1
V gene: TRBV14
D gene: TRBD2

CDR3 DNA: TGCAGTGCTGCTGACGGACTAGCGGGATATGGCAAAAACATTCAGTACTTC
CDR3 protein: CSAADGLAGYGKNIQYF
CDR3 length: 17
clone size: many
J gene: TRBJ2-4
V gene: TRBV20-1
D gene: TRBD2

CDR3 DNA: TGTGCCTGGAGTACCGGGGGGCGAAGCGTCCACGAGCAGTACTTC
CDR3 protein: CAWSTGGRSVHEQYF
CDR3 length: 15
clone size: NA
J gene: TRBJ2-7
V gene: TRBV30
D gene: NA

CDR3 DNA: TGTGTCAGCAGCCGACAGGGGGACCCCTACGAGCAGTACTTC
CDR3 protein: CVSSRQGDPYEQYF
CDR3 length: 14
clone size: NA
J gene: TRBJ2-7
V gene: TRBV11-2
D gene: TRBD1

CDR3 DNA: TGTGCCACCAGTGATGCTTTTAAGCGACAGGCATTGTTTGGGGCCAACGTCCTGACTTTC
CDR3 protein: CATSDAFKRQALFGANVLTF
CDR3 length: 20
clone size: NA
J gene: TRBJ2-6
V gene: TRBV24-1
D gene: NA